This T cell receptor (beta chain) was observed in a study of T cell changes during pregnancy in multiple sclerosis. The repertoire was sequenced with immunoSEQ multiplex PCR; TCRdb's copy has only in-frame clones and lacks some. The sample carries roughly 41,000 clones, 85% to 95% recorded once. The V end was cut by 3 bases, the J end by 7 bases, with 31 bases between. The germline V gene encodes CDR1 MDHEN and CDR2 SYDVKM. CDR3 size: 21 residues. The rearrangement uses TRBV28 and TRBJ1-6, with a tentative D call TRBD1 (5 bases). The clonotype originates from a female donor with multiple sclerosis, enrolled in a pregnancy study. The sample here was CD8+ T cells from peripheral blood mononuclear cells, taken in the third trimester of pregnancy. CDR3: CASSFFLGGEGTLMGNSPLHF. CDR3 DNA: TGTGCCAGCAGTTTCTTCCTCGGGGGGGAGGGCACCTTAATGGGGAATTCACCCCTCCACTTT.